Below, 11 T cell receptor beta chains from the same sample are listed, as sequenced in a study of blood T cell repertoires in COVID-19. The assay was immunoSEQ multiplex PCR, and TCRdb's table has in-frame clones only and misses some. The sample lists approximately 260,000 clones; about 86% were seen once. The sample comprised PBMCs or T cells enriched from blood (not recorded which). Source of these receptors: a man aged 25 to 40 with acute COVID-19.

This clone was recorded once. The V gene is TRBV29-1, the J gene TRBJ1-1, with D perhaps matching TRBD1 (5 bases). The CDR3 covers 14 residues. V lost 3 bases and J 1 base, leaving 12 bases between the germline ends. Germline values: CDR1 SQVTM, CDR2 ANQGSEA. CDR3: CSVEKGHGNTEAFF. The CDR3 DNA sequence: TGCAGCGTTGAGAAGGGGCATGGGAACACTGAAGCTTTCTTT. Using reference TRBV29-1 and TRBJ1-1 for the parts outside the CDR3, the full variable domain is SAVISQKPSRDICQRGTSLTIQCQVDSQVTMMFWYRQQPGQSLTLIATANQGSEATYESGFVIDKFPISRPNLTFSTLTVSNMSPEDSSIYLCSVEKGHGNTEAFFGQGTRLTVV.

This chain connects TRBV5-1 to TRBJ1-6; maybe TRBD1 (5 bases). Germline V lookup: CDR1 SGHRS, CDR2 YFSETQ. This CDR3 contains 15 residues. The V and J ends lost 0 bases and 8 bases respectively, with 12 bases between them. CDR3 nucleotide sequence: TGCGCCAGCAGCTTGGGGCAGGGCGACGATTCACCCCTCCACTTT. Amino acids: CASSLGQGDDSPLHF.

J is TRBJ2-1 and V is TRBV9; 10 bases map to TRBD2. The V gene end was trimmed by 4 bases and the J gene end by 6 bases; junction bases not matched to a gene: 1. This CDR3 has 13 amino acids. Germline CDR1 SGDLS, CDR2 YYNGEE. The CDR3 region has the DNA TGTGCCAGCAGCTCTAGCGGGAGCAATGAGCAGTTCTTC. This translates into CASSSSGSNEQFF.

This clone came up once. One end of the junction varies from germline; a read error may be responsible. The chain employs TRBV5-1 and TRBJ1-3; the D gene is possibly TRBD1 (5 bases). Looked up from germline, CDR1 is SGHRS and CDR2 is YFSETQ. This CDR3 has 14 amino acids. CDR3 nucleotide sequence: TGTGCCAGCAGCTTGGGAGGGGAGGTCAACACCATATATTTT. Its translation: CASSLGGEVNTIYF. The full variable domain, rest sourced from reference TRBV5-1 and TRBJ1-3, is KAGVTQTPRYLIKTRGQQVTLSCSPISGHRSVSWYQQTPGQGLQFLFEYFSETQRNKGNFPGRFSGRQFSNSRSEMNVSTLELGDSALYLCASSLGGEVNTIYFGEGSWLTVV.

The chain joins TRBV19 to TRBJ2-7; 10 positions match TRBD1. This CDR3 contains 14 residues. After removal of 4 bases from V and 7 bases from J, the junction contained 7 bases not matched to a gene. Germline CDR1 LNHDA, CDR2 SQIVND (reference sequence). The CDR3 sequence: CASSTGTGVEEQYV. CDR3 DNA: TGTGCCAGTAGTACCGGGACAGGGGTTGAGGAGCAGTACGTC.

This chain joins TRBV19 and TRBJ1-4; D is uncertain. Germline CDR1 and CDR2: LNHDA and SQIVND (reference sequence). The CDR3 sequence is 15 residues long. V was clipped by 8 bases and J by 0 bases, with 13 bases between them. CDR3 in DNA: TGTGCCAGTTCCCCCCTCCGTTCAACTAATGAAAAACTGTTTTTT. It translates to CASSPLRSTNEKLFF.

The chain uses TRBV27 and TRBJ1-4; D not certain. V lost 6 bases, J lost 0 bases, and 8 bases lay in between. Germline CDR1 MNHEY, CDR2 SMNVEV (reference sequence). The length of the CDR3 is 14 residues. CDR3 sequence: CASRYGTTNEKLFF. In DNA form, the CDR3 reads TGTGCCAGCAGGTACGGGACAACTAATGAAAAACTGTTTTTT.

This chain uses TRBV7-2 with TRBJ1-3; perhaps TRBD1 as D (5 bases). Per the germline V gene, CDR1 is SGHTA and CDR2 is FQGNSA. The CDR3 has 14 residues. Between the trimmed V and J ends, which lost 5 bases and 0 bases, there was a span of 8 bases. CDR3 bases: TGTGCCAGCAGCCTCGACAGCTCTGGAAACACCATATATTTT. As protein: CASSLDSSGNTIYF.

The rearrangement links TRBV2 to TRBJ1-2, with D tentatively TRBD1 (5 bases). Germline CDR1 is SNHLY and CDR2 is FYNNEI. CDR3 length: 16 amino acids. Trimming pared 4 bases from V and 5 bases from J, leaving 20 bases between. CDR3 residues: CASSATRTTGGYGYTF. CDR3 DNA sequence: TGTGCCAGCAGTGCTACCAGGACGACTGGGGGGTATGGCTACACCTTC. The full variable domain, in which reference TRBV2 and TRBJ1-2 provide the parts outside the CDR3, is EPEVTQTPSHQVTQMGQEVILRCVPISNHLYFYWYRQILGQKVEFLVSFYNNEISEKSEIFDDQFSVERPDGSNFTLKIRSTKLEDSAMYFCASSATRTTGGYGYTFGSGTRLTVV.

This rearrangement joins TRBV18 to TRBJ1-2; tentative D call: TRBD1 (6 bases). The CDR3 is made up of 11 amino acids. Trimming removed 3 bases at V and 11 bases at J, with 10 bases between. Germline CDR1 and CDR2: KGHSH and LQKENI. CDR3 in amino acids: CASSPDDRYTF. The CDR3 nucleotides are TGTGCCAGCTCACCGGACGACAGGTACACCTTC.

This sequence joins TRBV6-5 and TRBJ1-3; 9 bases line up with TRBD1. V shed 7 bases and J 3 bases; nucleotides not matched to a gene: 1. Germline V CDR1 and CDR2: MNHEY, SVGAGI. The CDR3 is made up of 13 amino acids. The CDR3 here is CASMTGGGNTIYF. CDR3 nucleotide sequence: TGTGCCAGCATGACAGGGGGTGGAAACACCATATATTTT.